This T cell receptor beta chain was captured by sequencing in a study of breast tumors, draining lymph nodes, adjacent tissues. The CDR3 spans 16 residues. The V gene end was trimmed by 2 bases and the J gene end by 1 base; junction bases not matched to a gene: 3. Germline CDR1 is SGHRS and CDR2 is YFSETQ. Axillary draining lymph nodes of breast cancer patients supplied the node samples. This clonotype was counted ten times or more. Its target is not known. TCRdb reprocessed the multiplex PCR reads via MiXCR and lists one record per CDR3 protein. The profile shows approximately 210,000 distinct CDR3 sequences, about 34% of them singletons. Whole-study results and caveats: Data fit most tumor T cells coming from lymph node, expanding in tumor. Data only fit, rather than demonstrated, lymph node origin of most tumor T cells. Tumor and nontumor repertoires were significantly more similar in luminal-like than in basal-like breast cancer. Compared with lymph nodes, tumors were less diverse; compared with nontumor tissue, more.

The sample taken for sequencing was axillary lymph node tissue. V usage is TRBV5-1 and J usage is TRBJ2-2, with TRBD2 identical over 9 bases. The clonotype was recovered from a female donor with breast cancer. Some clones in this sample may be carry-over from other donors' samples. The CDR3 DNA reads TGCGCCAGCAGCTTCTTAGCGGGAGTGAACACCGGGGAGCTGTTTTTT. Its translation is CASSFLAGVNTGELFF.